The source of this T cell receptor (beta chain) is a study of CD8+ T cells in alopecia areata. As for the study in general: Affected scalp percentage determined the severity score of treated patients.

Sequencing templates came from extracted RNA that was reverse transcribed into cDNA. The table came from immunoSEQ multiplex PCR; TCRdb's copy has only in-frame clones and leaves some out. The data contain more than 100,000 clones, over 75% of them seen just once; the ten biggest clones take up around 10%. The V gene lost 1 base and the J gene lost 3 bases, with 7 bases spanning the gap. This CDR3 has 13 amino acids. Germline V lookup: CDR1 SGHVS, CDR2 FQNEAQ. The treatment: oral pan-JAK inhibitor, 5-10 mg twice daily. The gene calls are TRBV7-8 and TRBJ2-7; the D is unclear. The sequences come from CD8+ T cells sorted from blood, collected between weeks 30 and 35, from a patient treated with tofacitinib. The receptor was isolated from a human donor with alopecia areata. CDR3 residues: CASSLEVNYEQYF. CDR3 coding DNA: TGTGCCAGCAGCTTAGAGGTGAACTACGAGCAGTACTTC.